The present TCR beta chain was sequenced within a study of lymphopenia after photon versus proton radiotherapy. The CDR3 has 14 residues. V shed 3 bases, J shed 1 base, and the junction held 4 bases outside the gene matches. Germline V CDR1 and CDR2: GTSNPN, SVGIG (reference sequence). Data came from immunoSEQ multiplex PCR; TCRdb stores just in-frame clones and leaves some out. The sample lists 35,000 to 40,000 clones, about 84% seen once, with 2.5% to 3.5% in the top ten. The origin of this receptor is a man between 50 and 59 years old with gastric cancer. Source: peripheral blood, taken from a patient treated with photon-based radiotherapy. This chain links TRBV30 with TRBJ1-1, with 8 bases lining up with TRBD1. The CDR3 DNA reads TGTGCCTGGAGACAGGGGGGTCGGAACACTGAAGCTTTCTTT. As protein: CAWRQGGRNTEAFF.